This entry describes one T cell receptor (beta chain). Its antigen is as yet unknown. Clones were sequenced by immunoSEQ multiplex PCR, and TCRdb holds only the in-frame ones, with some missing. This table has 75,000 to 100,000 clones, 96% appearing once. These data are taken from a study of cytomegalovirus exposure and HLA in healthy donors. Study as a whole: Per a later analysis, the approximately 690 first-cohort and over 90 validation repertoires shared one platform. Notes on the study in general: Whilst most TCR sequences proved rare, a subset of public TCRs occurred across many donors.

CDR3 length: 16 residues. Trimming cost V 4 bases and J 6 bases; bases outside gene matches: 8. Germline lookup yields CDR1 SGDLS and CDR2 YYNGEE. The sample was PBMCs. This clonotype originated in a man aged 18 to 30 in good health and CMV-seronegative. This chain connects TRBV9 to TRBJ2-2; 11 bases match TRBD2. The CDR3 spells CASSSLAGEGSGELFF. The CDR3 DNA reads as TGTGCCAGCAGCTCACTAGCGGGAGAGGGGTCCGGGGAGCTGTTTTTT.